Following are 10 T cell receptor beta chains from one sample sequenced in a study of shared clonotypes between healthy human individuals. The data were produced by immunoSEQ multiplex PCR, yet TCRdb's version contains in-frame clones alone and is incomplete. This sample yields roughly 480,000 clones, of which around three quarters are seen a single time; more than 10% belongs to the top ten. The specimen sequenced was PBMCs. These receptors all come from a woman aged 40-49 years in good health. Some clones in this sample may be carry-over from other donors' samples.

CDR3 DNA: TGCGCCAGCTGCAGACTGGCCAGCTCCTACGAGCAGTACTTC. It codes for CASCRLASSYEQYF. The chain combines TRBV10-2 with TRBJ2-5; D unclear. Matching the DNA end better, TRBJ2-7 makes the J call doubtful. Germline assignment: CDR1 WSHSY and CDR2 SAAADI. The CDR3 is 14 amino acids.

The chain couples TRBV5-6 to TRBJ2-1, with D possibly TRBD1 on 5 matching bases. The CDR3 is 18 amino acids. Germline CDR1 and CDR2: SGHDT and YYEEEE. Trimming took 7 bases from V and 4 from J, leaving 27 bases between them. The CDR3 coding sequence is TGTGCCAGCTCGAAGGCAGGGCCGCAGATTCGGTGGTACAATGAGCAGTTCTTC. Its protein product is CASSKAGPQIRWYNEQFF.

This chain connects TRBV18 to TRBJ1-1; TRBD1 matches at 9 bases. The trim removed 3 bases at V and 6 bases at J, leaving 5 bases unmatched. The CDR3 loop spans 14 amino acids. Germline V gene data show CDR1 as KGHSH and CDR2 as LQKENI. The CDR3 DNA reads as TGTGCCAGCTCACCGGGACAGGGAGAGTCTGAAGCTTTCTTT. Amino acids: CASSPGQGESEAFF.

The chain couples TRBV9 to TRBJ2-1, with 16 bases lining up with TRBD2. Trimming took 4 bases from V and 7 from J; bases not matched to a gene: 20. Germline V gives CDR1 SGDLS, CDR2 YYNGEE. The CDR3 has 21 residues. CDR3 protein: CASSSPHISGLAGGSWNEQFF. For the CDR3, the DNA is TGTGCCAGCAGCTCACCCCACATCTCGGGACTAGCGGGAGGGAGTTGGAATGAGCAGTTCTTC.

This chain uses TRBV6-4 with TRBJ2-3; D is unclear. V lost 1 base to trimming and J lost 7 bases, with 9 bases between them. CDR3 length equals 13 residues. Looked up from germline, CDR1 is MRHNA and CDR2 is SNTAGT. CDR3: CASSDWPLNTQYF. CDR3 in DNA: TGTGCCAGCAGTGACTGGCCACTCAATACGCAGTATTTT.

CDR3 coding DNA: TGTGCCAGCAGCCCGACAGGGCGGTCGGATACGCAGTATTTT. Amino acids: CASSPTGRSDTQYF. The V and J genes are TRBV7-3 and TRBJ2-3; 7 bases agree with TRBD1. CDR1 and CDR2 (germline): SGHTA, FQGTGA. With V trimmed by 5 bases and J by 6 bases, 8 bases remained unmatched. This CDR3 has 14 residues.

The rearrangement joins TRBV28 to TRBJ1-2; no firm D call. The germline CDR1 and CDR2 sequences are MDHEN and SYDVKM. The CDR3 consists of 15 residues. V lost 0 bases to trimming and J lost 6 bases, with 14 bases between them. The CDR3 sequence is CASSLWGDTDNGYTF. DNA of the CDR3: TGTGCCAGCAGTTTATGGGGAGACACGGATAATGGCTACACCTTC.

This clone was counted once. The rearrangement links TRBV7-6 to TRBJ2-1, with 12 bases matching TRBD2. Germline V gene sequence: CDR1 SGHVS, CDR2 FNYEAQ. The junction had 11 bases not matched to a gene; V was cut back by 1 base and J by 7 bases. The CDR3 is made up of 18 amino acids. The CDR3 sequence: CASSLGLATSGSKNEQFF. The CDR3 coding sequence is TGTGCCAGCAGCTTAGGTCTTGCGACTAGCGGGAGCAAGAATGAGCAGTTCTTC.

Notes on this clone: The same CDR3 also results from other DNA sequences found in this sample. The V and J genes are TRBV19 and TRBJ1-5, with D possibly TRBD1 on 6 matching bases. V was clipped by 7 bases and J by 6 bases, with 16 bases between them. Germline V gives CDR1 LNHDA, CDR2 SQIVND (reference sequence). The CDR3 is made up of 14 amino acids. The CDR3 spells CASTKQGAGQPQHF. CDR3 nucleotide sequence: TGTGCCAGTACCAAACAGGGCGCGGGTCAGCCCCAGCATTTT.

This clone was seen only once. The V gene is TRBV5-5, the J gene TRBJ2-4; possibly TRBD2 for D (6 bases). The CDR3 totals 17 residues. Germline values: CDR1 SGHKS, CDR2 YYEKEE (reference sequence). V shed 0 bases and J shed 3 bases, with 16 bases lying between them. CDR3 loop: CASSLARERSNKNIQYF. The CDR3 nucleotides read TGTGCCAGCAGCTTGGCCCGGGAGCGGTCCAACAAAAACATTCAGTACTTC.